This entry lists 24 T cell receptor beta chains sequenced from one sample in a study of blood T cell repertoires in COVID-19 (dated by TCRdb to the early 2020s). The library relied on the immunoSEQ multiplex PCR assay. TCRdb limited this immuneACCESS table to in-frame rearrangements with V and J called. A share of clones is missing; checked studies link under half to unresolved V genes, and the rest is unexplained. Within this sample are about 81,000 clones, with roughly 82% of them counted one time only. In total, the top ten clones hold around 7.2% of the sample. Sequencing was done on a sample of peripheral blood. The receptor set was obtained from a human donor in a cohort sampled during active COVID-19.

The chain employs TRBV10-3 and TRBJ2-7; 9 bases are shared with TRBD2. With 7 bases clipped from V and 3 bases from J, the junction kept 7 bases outside the gene matches. The germline V gene has CDR1 ENHRY and CDR2 SYGVKD. CDR3 length: 14 residues. CDR3 in DNA: TGTGCCATCACCCGTAGCGGGGGCTACTACGAGCAGTACTTC. Translated: CAITRSGGYYEQYF.

The table lists this clone with a count of one. The rearrangement joins TRBV12-3 or TRBV12-4 to TRBJ1-1; 7 bases agree with TRBD1. J lost 4 bases, V lost 7 bases, and 3 bases had no gene match. The CDR3 is 12 amino acids. The CDR3 DNA reads TGTGCCAGCACCAGGGGGGTCACTGAAGCTTTCTTT. It codes for CASTRGVTEAFF.

The chain joins TRBV30 to TRBJ1-1, with D perhaps TRBD1 (5 bases). Per germline, CDR1 GTSNPN and CDR2 SVGIG (reference sequence). CDR3 size: 12 residues. Deletions cut 4 bases from V and 6 bases from J, with 12 bases between. Written as DNA, the CDR3 is TGTGCCTGGACCCGGTCGGGGGCTGAAGCTTTCTTT. Protein product: CAWTRSGAEAFF.

The rearrangement joins TRBV2 to TRBJ2-7, with D possibly TRBD1 on 5 matching bases. Per germline, CDR1 SNHLY and CDR2 FYNNEI. The CDR3 runs 15 residues. The V end was cut by 7 bases, the J end by 4 bases, with 20 bases between. CDR3 DNA: TGTGCCAGCACCTTGGGGCAGGGCCCCCCATACGAGCAGTACTTC. Its protein is CASTLGQGPPYEQYF. Complete variable domain (other parts from reference TRBV2 and TRBJ2-7): EPEVTQTPSHQVTQMGQEVILRCVPISNHLYFYWYRQILGQKVEFLVSFYNNEISEKSEIFDDQFSVERPDGSNFTLKIRSTKLEDSAMYFCASTLGQGPPYEQYFGPGTRLTVT.

The rearrangement links TRBV27 to TRBJ2-7, with D hard to call. This CDR3 is 16 amino acids long. V lost 5 bases and J 0 bases, leaving 17 bases between the germline ends. Germline V CDR1 and CDR2: MNHEY, SMNVEV (reference sequence). The chain's CDR3 is CASSDSAYPLSYEQYF. DNA for the CDR3: TGTGCCAGCAGTGACTCGGCCTACCCCCTCTCCTACGAGCAGTACTTC.

The chain is built from TRBV5-4 and TRBJ2-7; 9 bases align to TRBD2. Germline V gene sequence: CDR1 SGHNT, CDR2 YYREEE (reference sequence). With V trimmed by 4 bases and J by 3 bases, 8 bases remained unmatched. CDR3 length equals 15 residues. CDR3 protein: CASSTPSGGIYEQYF. The CDR3 DNA reads TGTGCCAGCAGCACCCCGAGCGGGGGGATCTACGAGCAGTACTTC.

The CDR3 reads CASSRGAKAGEQFF. The CDR3 region has the DNA TGTGCCAGCAGCCGGGGGGCCAAAGCTGGTGAGCAGTTCTTC. This chain joins TRBV5-6 and TRBJ2-1, with D perhaps matching TRBD2 (7 bases). This CDR3 is built from 14 residues. The germline CDR1 and CDR2 sequences are SGHDT and YYEEEE. V lost 4 bases and J 9 bases, leaving 17 bases between the germline ends.

The V call is TRBV5-6, the J call TRBJ2-7; TRBD1 agrees at 10 bases. The CDR3 runs 16 residues. Unmatched junction bases numbered 13, after V lost 3 bases and J lost 7 bases. Germline CDR1 is SGHDT and CDR2 is YYEEEE. The CDR3: CASSSGWRQGAEEQYF. CDR3 nucleotide sequence: TGTGCCAGCAGCTCTGGGTGGCGACAGGGGGCTGAAGAGCAGTACTTC.

This chain links TRBV7-9 with TRBJ1-2; D is undetermined. The CDR3 has 12 residues. Germline V lookup: CDR1 SEHNR, CDR2 FQNEAQ (reference sequence). Trimming cost V 1 base and J 5 bases, with 5 bases left between them. CDR3 bases: TGTGCCAGCAGCTTAGTTCGGTATGGCTACACCTTC. Translated, it gives CASSLVRYGYTF.

V gene TRBV7-9 combines with J gene TRBJ1-6; TRBD1 aligns across 9 bases. V trimming: 4 bases; J trimming: 7 bases; junction bases outside the gene matches: 8. The germline CDR1 and CDR2 sequences are SEHNR and FQNEAQ (reference sequence). The CDR3 consists of 16 residues. The CDR3 is CASSSTGTGLNSPLHF. As DNA, the CDR3 is TGTGCCAGCAGCTCTACCGGGACAGGGCTCAATTCACCCCTCCACTTT.

The J gene is TRBJ2-2, the V gene TRBV7-9, with 9 positions matching TRBD1. Germline CDR1 and CDR2: SEHNR and FQNEAQ (reference sequence). The length of the CDR3 is 16 residues. J gave up 6 bases and V 5 bases, and 10 bases lay outside the gene matches. CDR3 residues: CASSSTGTGFPGELFF. CDR3 nucleotides: TGTGCCAGCAGCAGCACCGGGACAGGGTTTCCCGGGGAGCTGTTTTTT.

The rearrangement links TRBV7-8 to TRBJ1-6; 9 bases agree with TRBD1. The germline V gene has CDR1 SGHVS and CDR2 FQNEAQ. The CDR3 extends over 15 amino acids. V shed 6 bases, J shed 9 bases, and the junction held 9 bases outside the gene matches. Here the CDR3 DNA reads TGTGCCAGCAGGGGCGAGGGACAGGGTCCTTCACCCCTCCACTTT. This translates into CASRGEGQGPSPLHF.

This clone was recorded only once. V usage is TRBV2 and J usage is TRBJ1-5; 12 nucleotides line up with TRBD1. Germline trimming cut 5 bases from V and 3 bases from J; bases unmatched to any gene: 11. The germline gives CDR1 SNHLY, CDR2 FYNNEI. CDR3 length: 18 amino acids. The CDR3 DNA sequence: TGTGCCAGCAGTTTCCCAAAGCCGGGACAGGGGGCCAATCAGCCCCAGCATTTT. Amino acid sequence: CASSFPKPGQGANQPQHF.

The genes are TRBV28 and TRBJ1-2; D perhaps matches TRBD1 (5 bases). This CDR3 comprises 17 residues. Germline CDR1 MDHEN, CDR2 SYDVKM. V lost 10 bases to trimming and J lost 0 bases, with 24 bases between them. CDR3 protein: CATIVGRGASANYGYTF. In nucleotides, the CDR3 is TGTGCCACCATTGTAGGACGCGGGGCGTCGGCTAACTATGGCTACACCTTC.

J is TRBJ2-7 and V is TRBV6-2 or TRBV6-3, with TRBD1 identical over 9 bases. V shed 6 bases, J shed 4 bases, and the junction held 13 bases outside the gene matches. CDR1 MNHEY and CDR2 SVGEGT come from the germline V gene. The length of the CDR3 is 16 residues. CDR3 residues: CASSRHTGTGQYEQYF. The DNA of the CDR3 is TGTGCCAGCAGCCGCCATACCGGGACAGGGCAATACGAGCAGTACTTC.

This chain connects TRBV25-1 to TRBJ2-7, with D possibly being TRBD2 (5 bases). The CDR3 runs to 14 residues. Germline V CDR1 and CDR2: MGHDK, SYGVNS. Trimming stripped 4 bases from V and 0 bases from J, with 10 bases between. CDR3 region: CASSGVGSSYEQYF. As DNA, the CDR3 is TGTGCCAGCAGTGGGGTGGGGAGCTCCTACGAGCAGTACTTC.

This chain uses TRBV6-5 with TRBJ1-1; 7 bases agree with TRBD1. The CDR3 has 14 residues. Trimming at V came to 6 bases and at J to 0 bases, leaving 4 bases not matched to a gene. Germline assignment: CDR1 MNHEY and CDR2 SVGAGI. The CDR3 reads CASSQGQMNTEAFF. The CDR3, as DNA: TGTGCCAGCAGCCAGGGACAGATGAACACTGAAGCTTTCTTT.

The V and J genes are TRBV30 and TRBJ1-1, with D tentatively TRBD1 (5 bases). The germline gives CDR1 GTSNPN, CDR2 SVGIG (reference sequence). This CDR3 is 14 amino acids long. V was pared by 0 bases and J by 6 bases, with 14 bases between. The CDR3 DNA is TGTGCCTGGAGTGTACAAGTTGGGGCAGCTGAAGCTTTCTTT. Translating it yields CAWSVQVGAAEAFF.

This clone was picked up one time. The chain has TRBV28 and TRBJ1-2, with unresolved D. Germline assignment: CDR1 MDHEN and CDR2 SYDVKM. With 7 bases removed from V and 6 bases from J, the gap between germline ends came to 12 bases. There are 12 residues in the CDR3. CDR3 region: CASTSNLDGYTF. CDR3 in DNA: TGTGCCAGCACCTCTAACTTGGATGGCTACACCTTC.

The rearrangement uses TRBV6-2 or TRBV6-3 and TRBJ1-2; D is unresolved. This CDR3 spans 12 amino acids. V dropped 2 bases and J dropped 8 bases, with 9 bases sitting between them. Germline V gene lookup returns CDR1 MNHEY and CDR2 SVGEGT. The CDR3 loop is CASSYRGRGYTF. The DNA of the CDR3 is TGTGCCAGCAGTTACCGGGGTAGAGGCTACACCTTC.

The chain has TRBV7-6 and TRBJ2-7, with 8 nucleotides matching TRBD1. The CDR3 spans 13 residues. J was trimmed by 5 bases and V by 5 bases; bases with no gene match: 5. Germline CDR1 and CDR2: SGHVS and FNYEAQ. CDR3 nucleotides: TGTGCCAGCAGCAGGACAGGGTGGAACGAGCAGTACTTC. Translation gives CASSRTGWNEQYF.

The gene calls are TRBV5-6 and TRBJ1-1, with 7 bases lining up with TRBD1. The V gene end was trimmed by 3 bases and the J gene end by 1 base; junction bases not matched to a gene: 3. The CDR3 length is 14 residues. From germline, CDR1 is SGHDT and CDR2 YYEEEE. The CDR3 coding sequence is TGTGCCAGCAGCTACAGGGGACCGAACACTGAAGCTTTCTTT. It yields the protein CASSYRGPNTEAFF.

This sequence joins TRBV12-3 or TRBV12-4 and TRBJ1-1; no definite D call. The germline V and J ends were trimmed by 3 bases and 8 bases, with 10 bases remaining between them. The CDR3 loop spans 12 amino acids. The CDR3 protein is CASSFHTSEAFF. Written as DNA, the CDR3 is TGTGCCAGCAGTTTTCACACGTCGGAAGCTTTCTTT.

The gene calls are TRBV6-5 and TRBJ2-2; a possible D gene is TRBD1 (6 bases). Germline V gene sequence: CDR1 MNHEY, CDR2 SVGAGI. Trimming removed 0 bases from V and 7 bases from J, with 12 bases in between. This CDR3 region has 15 residues. CDR3 DNA: TGTGCCAGCAGTTACTCGCAGGGGCGGGTCGGGGAGCTGTTTTTT. This gives the protein CASSYSQGRVGELFF.